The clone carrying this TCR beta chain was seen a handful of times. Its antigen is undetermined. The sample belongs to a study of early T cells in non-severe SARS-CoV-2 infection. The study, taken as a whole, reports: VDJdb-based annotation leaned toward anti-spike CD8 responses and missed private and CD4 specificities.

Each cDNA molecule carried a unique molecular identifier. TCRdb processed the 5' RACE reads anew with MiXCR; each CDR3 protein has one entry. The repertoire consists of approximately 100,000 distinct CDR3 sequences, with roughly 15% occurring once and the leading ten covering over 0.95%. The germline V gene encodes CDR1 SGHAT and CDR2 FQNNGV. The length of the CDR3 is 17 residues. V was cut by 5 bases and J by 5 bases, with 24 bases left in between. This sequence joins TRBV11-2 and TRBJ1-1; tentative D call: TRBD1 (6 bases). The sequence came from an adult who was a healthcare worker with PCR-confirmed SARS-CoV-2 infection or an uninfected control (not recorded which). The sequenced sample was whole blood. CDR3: CASSLNRLRDMGTEAFF. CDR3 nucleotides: TGTGCCAGCAGCCTGAACCGACTCCGGGACATGGGGACTGAAGCTTTCTTT.